The source of this TCR beta chain is a study of Graves' ophthalmopathy and Graves' hyperthyroidism. Using RNA transcripts, the TCR beta CDR3 regions were amplified. HTBI-primed first-round RT-PCR preceded second-round multiplex PCR. TCRdb independently ran MiXCR on the multiplex PCR reads; one entry per CDR3 protein. The profile shows about 740,000 distinct CDR3 sequences, approximately 40% of them singletons. The CDR3 consists of 14 residues. Germline CDR1 is MNHEY and CDR2 is SVGAGI. As for this clonotype: Germline is not matched at one junction end, which may reflect a read error.

CAS ≥3, NOSPECS ≥4, moderate-to-severe activity and duration under 3 months marked donors with ophthalmopathy. The rearrangement uses TRBV6-5 and TRBJ1-6, with 7 bases identical to TRBD1. The receptor comes from an adult man with Graves' ophthalmopathy. Sequencing used peripheral blood. CDR3 protein: CASSDGQARSLLHF. CDR3 nucleotides: TGTGCCAGCAGTGACGGACAGGCCCGTTCACTCCTCCACTTT.